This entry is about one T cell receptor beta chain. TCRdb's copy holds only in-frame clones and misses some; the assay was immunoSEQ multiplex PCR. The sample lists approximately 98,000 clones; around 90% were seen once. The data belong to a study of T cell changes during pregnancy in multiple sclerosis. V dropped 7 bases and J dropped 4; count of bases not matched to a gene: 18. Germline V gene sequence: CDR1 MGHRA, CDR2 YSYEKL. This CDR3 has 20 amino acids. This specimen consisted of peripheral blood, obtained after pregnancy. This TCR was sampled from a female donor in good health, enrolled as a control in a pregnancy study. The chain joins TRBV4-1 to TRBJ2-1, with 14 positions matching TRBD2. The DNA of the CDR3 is TGCGCCAGCACCCGGGGGGAAAGACTAGCGGGAGGGCCCTCGTACAATGAGCAGTTCTTC. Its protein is CASTRGERLAGGPSYNEQFF.